This T cell receptor beta chain appears in the sequencing data of a study of blood T cell repertoires in COVID-19 (TCRdb year 2020). Regarding the complete study: Samples from collaborators originated in the United States, Italy and Spain and spanned both the acute and convalescent phases of COVID-19. The material from the prospective study consisted of cDNA or gDNA derived from T cells, B-cell-depleted T cells, or PBMCs. Where available, HLA class I and class II types were obtained from metadata supplied by the sample provider rather than from assay-based typing. The samples were drawn from the first 160 participants of the ongoing ImmuneRACE study and from some 1,300 subjects provided by 6 global collaborators. A de-identified subject ID, COVID-19 status, age in years and sex were almost always included in the sample metadata. The repertoires were released in a freely available public database intended as a resource for research on the immune response to SARS-CoV-2. The dataset comprised deeply sampled blood TCRbeta repertoires from subjects exposed to, actively infected with, or recovered from COVID-19.

Whole blood was collected in K2EDTA tubes by collaborating institutions according to the institutions' own protocols. For TCRbeta analysis, collaborators shipped samples as frozen whole blood, isolated PBMCs, or DNA extracted from either of those sample types. The paper as a whole reports these results and caveats: The amount of clinical and demographic metadata varied by source and participant and was provided uncurated.

The CDR1 and CDR2 encoded by the germline V gene are MNHEY and SVGEGT. Between the V and J ends, shortened by 6 bases and 5 bases respectively, the junction contains 13 bases. Its CDR3 holds 14 amino acids, cysteine through phenylalanine. The retained sequence is limited to the CDR3, 42 bases, with the frame set at the first base. As to this clone: What this receptor recognizes is not known. Base-call qualities are not available, and no considerably larger clone is one nucleotide away.

TCRbeta CDR3 regions were amplified from genomic DNA by means of the immunoSEQ Assay, a bias-controlled multiplex PCR. The authors' pipeline ran thus. Within the assay, amplification of reference gene primers was used to estimate how many nucleated cells each sample contained. Sequence reads were collapsed and filtered to measure the absolute abundance of every unique TCRbeta CDR3 rearrangement. For each sample, productive Simpson clonality was calculated as the square root of Simpson's diversity index over productive rearrangements. TCRdb took this table from immuneACCESS and kept in-frame rearrangements with V and J called. Such tables lack part of the clones; where checked against another copy, unresolved V genes explain under half of the gap, and the rest is unexplained. The V and J calls and clone size were taken over from that table, and D and trimming were inferred from the DNA. The sample data list about half a million clones, and 75% to 90% of these were observed just once. The ten largest clones capture about 3% of the sample.

The sequence was collected from a human donor in a cohort sampled during active COVID-19. The V and J segments used are TRBV6-2 or TRBV6-3 and TRBJ2-2, with the D gene uncertain. The sample taken for sequencing was peripheral blood. The CDR3 region: CASSRLQTTGELFF. The nucleotide sequence is given as TGTGCCAGCAGCCGCCTGCAGACAACCGGGGAGCTGTTTTTT.